This section outlines one T cell receptor beta chain sequence together with its context. A much larger clone differs from this one at a single base, so this may be a read error. This sample is drawn from a study of blood T cells in healthy people across ages. Combining a sample-barcoded 5' primer with a J-beta primer mix, a second PCR ran for 7 to 11 cycles. Every cDNA was tagged by a template-switch adaptor with 12 random nucleotides. Per-sample output comprised a minimum of 2.5 million paired-end reads containing CDR3. Each CDR3 protein is one row after TCRdb ran MiXCR on the 5' RACE reads. The sample lists about 840,000 distinct CDR3 sequences; 29% were seen once. The CDR3 is made up of 13 amino acids. Per germline, CDR1 SNHLY and CDR2 FYNNEI. This sample was also put to use in a study of T cells of mothers and their children. That source adds: Donation came from a few healthy Caucasian mothers together with their six children.

Material: blood. The source of this sequence is a woman in her thirties or forties in good health. The V call is TRBV2, the J call TRBJ2-3, with D tentatively TRBD1 (5 bases). The DNA of the CDR3 is TGTACCAGTGGACAACCCCCCACAGATACGCAGTATTTT. Protein sequence: CTSGQPPTDTQYF.